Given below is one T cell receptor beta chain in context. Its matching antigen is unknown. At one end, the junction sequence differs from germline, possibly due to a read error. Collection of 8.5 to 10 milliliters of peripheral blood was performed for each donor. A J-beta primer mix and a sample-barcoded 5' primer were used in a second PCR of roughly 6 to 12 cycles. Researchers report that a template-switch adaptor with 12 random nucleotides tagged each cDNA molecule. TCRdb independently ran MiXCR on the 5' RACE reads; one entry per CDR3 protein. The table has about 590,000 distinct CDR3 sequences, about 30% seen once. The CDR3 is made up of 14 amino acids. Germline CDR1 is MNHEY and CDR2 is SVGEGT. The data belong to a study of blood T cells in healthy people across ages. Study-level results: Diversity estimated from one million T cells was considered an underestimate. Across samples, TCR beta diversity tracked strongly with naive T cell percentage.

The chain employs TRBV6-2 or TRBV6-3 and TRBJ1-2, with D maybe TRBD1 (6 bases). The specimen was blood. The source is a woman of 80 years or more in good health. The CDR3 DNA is TGTGCCAGCAGGTATCCGGGGGCGAACTGTGGCTACACCTTC. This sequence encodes CASRYPGANCGYTF.